This T cell receptor (beta chain) emerged from a study of read filtering for tumor transcriptome and immune sequencing (dated by TCRdb to the early 2020s). In terms of the full investigation: Of the patients in the cohort, around 18 were male and over twelve were female, and their mean age was 65.9 years, with a range of roughly 40 to 80. TCR-region mapped reads per sample ranged from about 4.05 to 10.27 million with IR-seq versus only about 75 to 1,400 with RNA-seq. A main aim was a read-filtering strategy for immune repertoire data, specifically whether clonotypes supported by a single read should be removed. Whole-transcriptome libraries were prepared with the TruSeq RNA Access Library Prep Kit after DNase treatment. Using the same bone marrow samples, the study compared TCR repertoires obtained by targeted immune repertoire sequencing with those obtained by bulk whole-transcriptome sequencing. Under revised international staging, roughly eight patients fell into R-ISS I, approximately 15 into R-ISS II and 7 into R-ISS III.

The CDR3 starts with the cysteine, ends with the phenylalanine, and has 14 residues. CDR3 DNA only is kept here, 42 bases in frame from base 1. The germline V gene sets CDR1 to SGHTA and CDR2 to FQGNSA. Germline trimming: 0 bases from V, 4 bases from J; junction bases outside gene matches: 2. Every patient had bone marrow sampled at the time of active disease. Ficoll-Hypaque density gradient centrifugation was used to isolate bone marrow mononuclear cells. Myeloma plasma cells were removed and CD138-negative cells were collected by negative selection after labeling with CD138 magnetic microbeads on a MACS separator. Flow cytometry on an Attune NxT with CD138 antibodies was used to check the purity of the isolated cells. TRIzol reagent was used to extract total RNA, which was then quantified with a NanoDrop spectrophotometer. Paired RNA-seq and IR-seq were performed on the CD138-negative bone marrow sample of each patient.

Overall study results and their limits: In IR-seq, 80% to 85% of clonotypes but around 3.5% of total reads were represented by single-read clonotypes, whereas in RNA-seq, 65% to 75% of clonotypes and around 45% of reads were represented by single-read clonotypes. Compared with RNA-seq, IR-seq captured clonotypes at much higher depth and more reliably, and a smaller IR-seq throughput was enough to identify most shared clonotypes. The sorted CD138-negative fraction was composed of a mixed bone marrow immune population rather than of purified T cells. When single-read clonotypes were removed, the proportions of shared clonotypes in IR-seq and RNA-seq correlated more strongly.

Starting from roughly 0.4 ug RNA, TCR libraries were constructed with the Immunoverse kit using molecular barcoded adaptors that cover the alpha/delta and beta/gamma chains. TCR library preparation used the same RNA that went into transcriptome sequencing. Sequencing of TCR libraries was carried out on an Illumina HiSeq 4000 with 2 x 150 cycles. In the paper's pipeline: Using MiXCR, which included quality filtering and error correction, TCR reads were aligned to human V, D, J and C references and then assembled into CDR3 clonotypes. The tcR package in R was used to analyze clonotype counts and gene usage diversity. Raw mapping reads were checked after the RNA-seq reads had been mapped by STAR aligner version 2.5.3a onto the human GRCh37 genome. To test how sequencing depth affected the clonotypes detected, IR-seq fastq files were randomly downsampled with Seqtk 1.3. TCRdb's own reprocessing of the public reads used fastp at Q25 and MiXCR and kept productive beta chains. Entries that share a CDR3 protein sequence are merged under the most common genes and DNA. These V and J calls are TCRdb output, not the study's own analysis. In this sample the table shows tens of thousands of distinct CDR3 sequences, about an eighth of which occur a single time. Roughly 44% of the sample belongs to the ten largest clones.

This clonotype was counted at least ten times. Its binding antigen is unknown. No base qualities exist here, and no much larger clone lies one base off it. The chain links TRBV7-2 with TRBJ2-7, with TRBD1 identical over 8 junction bases. The sequencing sample was made of a population of CD138-negative cells sorted from bone marrow. The cell subset or site label on this specimen signifies: bone marrow mononuclear cells depleted of CD138+ plasma/myeloma cells by negative magnetic selection. The receptor was derived from a donor over 35 with multiple myeloma. The CDR3 has the sequence CASSLAGTGYEQYF. The DNA sequence follows: TGTGCCAGCAGCTTAGCGGGGACAGGTTACGAGCAGTACTTC.